Detailed here is one T cell receptor (beta chain). Its specificity is unknown. This sample is part of a study of radiotherapy plus CTLA-4 blockade in lung cancer. Overall study findings and caveats: Tumor-origin TCR clones grew in blood after radiotherapy plus ipilimumab.

This table comes from immunoSEQ multiplex PCR, and its TCRdb copy is limited to in-frame clones, with some not included. This table has fewer than 100,000 clones, roughly four fifths appearing once. The CDR3 runs 15 residues. The junction had 7 bases not matched to a gene; V was cut back by 5 bases and J by 1 base. Germline V gives CDR1 MGHRA, CDR2 YSYEKL. This receptor was taken from a human donor with non-small cell lung cancer who had stable disease on radiotherapy plus ipilimumab. The chain joins TRBV4-1 to TRBJ1-1; 7 bases map to TRBD1. The material sequenced was peripheral blood, taken from a patient treated with radiotherapy plus ipilimumab. The CDR3 nucleotides read TGCGCCAGCAGCACCAGGACAGGAGCGAACACTGAAGCTTTCTTT. It translates to CASSTRTGANTEAFF.